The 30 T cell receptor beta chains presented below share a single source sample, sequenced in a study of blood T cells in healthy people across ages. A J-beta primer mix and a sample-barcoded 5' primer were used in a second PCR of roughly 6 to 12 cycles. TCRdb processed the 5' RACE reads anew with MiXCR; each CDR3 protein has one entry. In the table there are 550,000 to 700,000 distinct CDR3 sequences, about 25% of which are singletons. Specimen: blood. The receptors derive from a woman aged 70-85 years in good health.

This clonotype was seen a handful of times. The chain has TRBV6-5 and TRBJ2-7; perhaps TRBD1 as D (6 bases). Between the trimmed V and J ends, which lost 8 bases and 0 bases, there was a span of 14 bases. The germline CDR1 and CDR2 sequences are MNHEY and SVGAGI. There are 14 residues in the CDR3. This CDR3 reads CASQRGTNSYEQYF. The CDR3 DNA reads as TGTGCCAGCCAAAGGGGGACAAACTCCTACGAGCAGTACTTC.

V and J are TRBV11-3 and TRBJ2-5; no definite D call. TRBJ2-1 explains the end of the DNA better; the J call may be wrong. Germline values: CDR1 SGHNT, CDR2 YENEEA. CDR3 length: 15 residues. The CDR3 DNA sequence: TGTGCCAGCAGCTTAGGCGTGAACAGTGACAATGAGCAGTTCTTC. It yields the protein CASSLGVNSDNEQFF.

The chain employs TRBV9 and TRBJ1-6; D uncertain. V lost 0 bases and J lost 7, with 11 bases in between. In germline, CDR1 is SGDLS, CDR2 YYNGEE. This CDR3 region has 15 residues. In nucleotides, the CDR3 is TGTGCCAGCAGCGTAGAGGAGGGAAGCAATTCACCCCTCCACTTT. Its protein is CASSVEEGSNSPLHF.

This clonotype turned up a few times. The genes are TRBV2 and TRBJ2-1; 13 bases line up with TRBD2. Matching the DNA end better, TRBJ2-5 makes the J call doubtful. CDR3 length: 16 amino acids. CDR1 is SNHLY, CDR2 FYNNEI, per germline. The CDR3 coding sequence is TGTGCCAGCACCCGACGACTAGCGGGGGGCCAAGAGACCCAGTACTTC. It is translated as CASTRRLAGGQETQYF.

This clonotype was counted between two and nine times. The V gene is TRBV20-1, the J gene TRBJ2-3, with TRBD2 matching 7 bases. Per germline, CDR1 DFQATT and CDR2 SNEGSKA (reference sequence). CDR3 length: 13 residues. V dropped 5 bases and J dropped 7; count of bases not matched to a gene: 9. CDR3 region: CSAGRGLGYTQYF. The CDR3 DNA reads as TGCAGTGCTGGGCGGGGGTTAGGATATACGCAGTATTTT.

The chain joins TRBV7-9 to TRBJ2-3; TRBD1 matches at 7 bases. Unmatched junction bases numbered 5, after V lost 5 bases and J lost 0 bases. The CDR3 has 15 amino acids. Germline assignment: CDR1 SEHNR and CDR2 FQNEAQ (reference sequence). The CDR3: CASSTTGVSTDTQYF. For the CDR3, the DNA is TGTGCCAGCAGCACAACAGGGGTTAGCACAGATACGCAGTATTTT.

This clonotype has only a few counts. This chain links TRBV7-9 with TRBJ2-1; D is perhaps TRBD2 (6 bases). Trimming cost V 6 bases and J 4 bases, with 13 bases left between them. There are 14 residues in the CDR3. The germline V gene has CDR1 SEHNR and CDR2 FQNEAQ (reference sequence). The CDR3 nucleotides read TGTGCCAGCAGTTACACCCGGGGGTACAATGAGCAGTTCTTC. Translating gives CASSYTRGYNEQFF.

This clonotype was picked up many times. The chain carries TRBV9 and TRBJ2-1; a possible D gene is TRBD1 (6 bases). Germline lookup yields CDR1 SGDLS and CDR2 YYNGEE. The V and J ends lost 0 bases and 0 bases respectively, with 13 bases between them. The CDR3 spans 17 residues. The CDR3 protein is CASSVGPGASSYNEQFF. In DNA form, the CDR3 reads TGTGCCAGCAGCGTAGGGCCAGGGGCGAGCTCCTACAATGAGCAGTTCTTC.

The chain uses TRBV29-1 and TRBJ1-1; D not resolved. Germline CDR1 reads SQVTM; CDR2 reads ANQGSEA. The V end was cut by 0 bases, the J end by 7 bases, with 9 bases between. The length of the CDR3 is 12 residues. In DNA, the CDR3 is TGCAGCGTTGAAGAGGGCCGAGGTGAAGCTTTCTTT. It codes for CSVEEGRGEAFF.

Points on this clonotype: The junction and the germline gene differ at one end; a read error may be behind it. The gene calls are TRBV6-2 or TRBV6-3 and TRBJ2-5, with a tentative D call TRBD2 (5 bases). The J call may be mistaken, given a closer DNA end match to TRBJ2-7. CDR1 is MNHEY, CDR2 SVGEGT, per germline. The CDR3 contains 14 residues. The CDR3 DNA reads TGCGCCAGCAGTCCGGACGGGATTTTGGGCGAGCAGTACTTC. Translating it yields CASSPDGILGEQYF.

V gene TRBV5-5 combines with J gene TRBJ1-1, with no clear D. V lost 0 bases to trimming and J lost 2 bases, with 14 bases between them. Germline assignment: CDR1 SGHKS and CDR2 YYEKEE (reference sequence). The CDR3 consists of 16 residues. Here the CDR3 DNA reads TGTGCCAGCAGCTTGGGGGCAGCTGCTCAAAACACTGAAGCTTTCTTT. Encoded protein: CASSLGAAAQNTEAFF.

CDR3 DNA sequence: TGTGCCAGCAGCTCACCCACAGGGACGGGTGAAGCTTTCTTT. This translates into CASSSPTGTGEAFF. J is TRBJ1-1 and V is TRBV7-2, with D possibly matching TRBD1 (6 bases). Trimming stripped 4 bases from V and 7 bases from J, with 16 bases between. The CDR3 is 14 amino acids. CDR1 and CDR2 from the germline V gene are SGHTA and FQGNSA.

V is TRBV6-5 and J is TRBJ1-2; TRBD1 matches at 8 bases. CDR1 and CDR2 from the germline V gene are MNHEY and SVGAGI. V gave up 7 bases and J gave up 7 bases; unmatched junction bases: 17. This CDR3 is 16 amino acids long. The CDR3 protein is CASNNKGGAGGLGYTF. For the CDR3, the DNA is TGTGCCAGCAATAACAAGGGGGGCGCAGGGGGCCTTGGCTACACCTTC.

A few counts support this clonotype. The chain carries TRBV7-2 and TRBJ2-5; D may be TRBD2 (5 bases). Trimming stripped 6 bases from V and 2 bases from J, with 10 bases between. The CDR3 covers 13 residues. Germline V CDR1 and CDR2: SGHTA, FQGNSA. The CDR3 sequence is CASRSGLQETQYF. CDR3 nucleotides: TGTGCCAGCAGAAGCGGCCTACAAGAGACCCAGTACTTC. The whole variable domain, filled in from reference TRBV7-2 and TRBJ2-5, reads GAGVSQSPSNKVTEKGKDVELRCDPISGHTALYWYRQSLGQGLEFLIYFQGNSAPDKSGLPSDRFSAERTGGSVSTLTIQRTQQEDSAVYLCASRSGLQETQYFGPGTRLLVL.

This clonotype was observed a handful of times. CDR3 coding DNA: TGTGCCAGCAGCCTCCCTACAGGGCGAGCTGAAGCTTTCTTT. Protein: CASSLPTGRAEAFF. The gene calls are TRBV5-6 and TRBJ1-1, with a tentative D call TRBD1 (6 bases). CDR3 length: 14 amino acids. V gave up 4 bases and J gave up 6 bases, with 16 bases separating them. Germline CDR1 and CDR2: SGHDT and YYEEEE.

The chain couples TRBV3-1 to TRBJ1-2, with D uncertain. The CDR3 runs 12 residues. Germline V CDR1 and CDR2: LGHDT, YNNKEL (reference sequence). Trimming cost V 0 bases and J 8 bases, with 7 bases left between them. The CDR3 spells CASSQERLGYTF. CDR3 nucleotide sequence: TGTGCCAGCAGCCAAGAACGCTTGGGCTACACCTTC.

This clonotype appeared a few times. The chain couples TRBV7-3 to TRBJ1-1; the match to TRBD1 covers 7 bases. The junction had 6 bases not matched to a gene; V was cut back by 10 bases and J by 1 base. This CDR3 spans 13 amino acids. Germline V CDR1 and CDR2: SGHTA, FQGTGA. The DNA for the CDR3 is TGTGCCATCGGGACAGTTGGGAACACTGAAGCTTTCTTT. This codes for CAIGTVGNTEAFF.

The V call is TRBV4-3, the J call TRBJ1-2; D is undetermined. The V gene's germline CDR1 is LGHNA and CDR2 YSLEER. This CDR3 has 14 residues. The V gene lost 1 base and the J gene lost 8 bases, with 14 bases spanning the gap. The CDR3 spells CASSQVGVAAGYTF. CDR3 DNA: TGCGCCAGCAGCCAAGTCGGCGTTGCGGCAGGCTACACCTTC.

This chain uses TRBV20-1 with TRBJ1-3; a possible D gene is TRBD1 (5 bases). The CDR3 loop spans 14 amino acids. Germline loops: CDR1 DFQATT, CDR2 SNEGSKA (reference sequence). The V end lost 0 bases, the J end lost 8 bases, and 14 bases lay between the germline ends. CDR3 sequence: CSARDTGPRDTIYF. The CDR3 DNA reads TGCAGTGCTAGAGATACGGGGCCTCGGGACACCATATATTTT.

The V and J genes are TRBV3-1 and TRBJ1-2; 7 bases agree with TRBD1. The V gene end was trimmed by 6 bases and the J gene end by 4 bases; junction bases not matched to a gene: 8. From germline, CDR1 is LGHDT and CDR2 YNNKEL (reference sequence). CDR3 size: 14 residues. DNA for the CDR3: TGTGCCAGCAGTGATGACAGGGTCGCCTATGGCTACACCTTC. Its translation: CASSDDRVAYGYTF. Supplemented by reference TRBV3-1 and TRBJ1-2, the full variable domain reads DTAVSQTPKYLVTQMGNDKSIKCEQNLGHDTMYWYKQDSKKFLKIMFSYNNKELIINETVPNRFSPKSPDKAHLNLHINSLELGDSAVYFCASSDDRVAYGYTFGSGTRLTVV.

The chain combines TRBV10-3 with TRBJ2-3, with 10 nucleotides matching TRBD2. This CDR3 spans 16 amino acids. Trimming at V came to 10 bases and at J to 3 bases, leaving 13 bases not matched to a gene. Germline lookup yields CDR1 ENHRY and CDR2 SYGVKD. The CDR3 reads CATRAGGPGGTDTQYF. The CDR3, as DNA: TGTGCCACCAGAGCGGGGGGGCCCGGAGGAACAGATACGCAGTATTTT.

The CDR3 DNA reads as TGTGCCACCAGTGACCGGGACAGGGGCCGTGTAGGCACCGGGGAGCTGTTTTTT. It codes for CATSDRDRGRVGTGELFF. The chain uses TRBV24-1 and TRBJ2-2, with 10 bases aligning to TRBD1. Germline V gives CDR1 KGHDR, CDR2 SFDVKD. The CDR3 length is 18 residues. V shed 4 bases and J 4 bases; nucleotides not matched to a gene: 11.

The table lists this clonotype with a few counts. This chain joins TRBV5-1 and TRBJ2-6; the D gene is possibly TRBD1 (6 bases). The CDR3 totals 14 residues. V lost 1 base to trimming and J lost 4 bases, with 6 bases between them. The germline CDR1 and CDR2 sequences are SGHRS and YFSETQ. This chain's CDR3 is CASSLTGGANVLTF. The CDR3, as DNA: TGCGCCAGCAGCTTGACAGGGGGGGCCAACGTCCTGACTTTC.

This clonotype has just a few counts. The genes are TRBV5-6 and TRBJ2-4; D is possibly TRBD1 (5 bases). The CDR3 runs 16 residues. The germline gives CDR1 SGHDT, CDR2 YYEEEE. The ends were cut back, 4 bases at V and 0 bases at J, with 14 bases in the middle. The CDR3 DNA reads TGTGCCAGCAGCCTGCCCGACAGAAGAGCCAAAAACATTCAGTACTTC. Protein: CASSLPDRRAKNIQYF.

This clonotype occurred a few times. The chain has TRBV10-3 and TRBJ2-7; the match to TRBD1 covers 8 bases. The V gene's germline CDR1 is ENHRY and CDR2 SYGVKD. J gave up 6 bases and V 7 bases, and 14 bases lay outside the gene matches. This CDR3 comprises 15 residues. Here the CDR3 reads CAIKSTGDEGGEQYF. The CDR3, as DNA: TGTGCCATCAAATCGACAGGGGACGAGGGGGGCGAGCAGTACTTC.

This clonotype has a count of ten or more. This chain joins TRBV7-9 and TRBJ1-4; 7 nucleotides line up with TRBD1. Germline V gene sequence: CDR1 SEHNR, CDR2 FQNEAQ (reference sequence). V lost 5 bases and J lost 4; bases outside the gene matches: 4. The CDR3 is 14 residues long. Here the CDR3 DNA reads TGTGCCAGCAGCCCCGGGACAGTTAATGAAAAACTGTTTTTT. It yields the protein CASSPGTVNEKLFF.

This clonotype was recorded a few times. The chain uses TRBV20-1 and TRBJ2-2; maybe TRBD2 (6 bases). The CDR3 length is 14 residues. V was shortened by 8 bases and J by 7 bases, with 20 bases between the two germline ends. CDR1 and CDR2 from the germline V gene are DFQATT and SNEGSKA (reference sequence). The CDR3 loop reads CSTTRGPGGGELFF. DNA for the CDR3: TGCAGTACGACTAGGGGCCCTGGGGGCGGGGAGCTGTTTTTT.

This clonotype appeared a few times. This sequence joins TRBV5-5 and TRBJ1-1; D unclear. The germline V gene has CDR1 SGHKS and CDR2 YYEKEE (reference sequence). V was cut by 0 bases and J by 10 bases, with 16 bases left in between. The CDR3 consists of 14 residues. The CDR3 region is CASSLDFASLLAFF. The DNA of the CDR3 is TGTGCCAGCAGCTTGGATTTCGCCTCGCTCTTAGCTTTCTTT.

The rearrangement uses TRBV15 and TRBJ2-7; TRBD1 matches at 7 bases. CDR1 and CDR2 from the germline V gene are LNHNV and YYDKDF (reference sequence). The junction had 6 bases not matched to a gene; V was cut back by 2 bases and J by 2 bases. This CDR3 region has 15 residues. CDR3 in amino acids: CATSRTGQRTYEQYF. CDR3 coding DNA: TGTGCCACCAGCAGAACGGGACAGAGAACCTACGAGCAGTACTTC.

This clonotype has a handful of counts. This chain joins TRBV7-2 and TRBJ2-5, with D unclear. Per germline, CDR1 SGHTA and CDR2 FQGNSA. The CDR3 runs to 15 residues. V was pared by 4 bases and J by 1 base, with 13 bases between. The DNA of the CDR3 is TGTGCCAGCAGCTCCCTCTGGCAAACCCAAGAGACCCAGTACTTC. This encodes CASSSLWQTQETQYF. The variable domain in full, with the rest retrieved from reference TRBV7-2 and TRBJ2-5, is GAGVSQSPSNKVTEKGKDVELRCDPISGHTALYWYRQSLGQGLEFLIYFQGNSAPDKSGLPSDRFSAERTGGSVSTLTIQRTQQEDSAVYLCASSSLWQTQETQYFGPGTRLLVL.